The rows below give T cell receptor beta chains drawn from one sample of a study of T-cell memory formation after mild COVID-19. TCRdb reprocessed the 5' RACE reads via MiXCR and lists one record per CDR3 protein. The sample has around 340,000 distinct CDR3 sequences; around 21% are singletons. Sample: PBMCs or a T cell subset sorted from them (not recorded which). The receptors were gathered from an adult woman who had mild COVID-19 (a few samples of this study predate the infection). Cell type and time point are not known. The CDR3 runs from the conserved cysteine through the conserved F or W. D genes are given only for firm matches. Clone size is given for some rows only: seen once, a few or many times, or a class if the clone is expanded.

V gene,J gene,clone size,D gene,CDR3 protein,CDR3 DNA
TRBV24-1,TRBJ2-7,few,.,CATSDTGAYEQYF,TGTGCCACCAGTGATACCGGGGCCTACGAGCAGTACTTC
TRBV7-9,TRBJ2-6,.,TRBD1,CASSFDRGPLNSGANVLTF,TGTGCCAGCAGCTTCGACAGGGGCCCATTGAACTCTGGGGCCAACGTCCTGACTTTC
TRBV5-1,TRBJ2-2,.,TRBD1,CASSLGGTANTGELFF,TGCGCCAGCAGCTTGGGGGGGACAGCGAACACCGGGGAGCTGTTTTTT
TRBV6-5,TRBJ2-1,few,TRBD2,CASSLGLAPSSYNEQFF,TGTGCCAGCAGTTTAGGACTAGCGCCGAGCTCCTACAATGAGCAGTTCTTC
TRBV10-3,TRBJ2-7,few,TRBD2,CAALAGVKYEQYF,TGTGCCGCACTAGCGGGAGTTAAATACGAGCAGTACTTC
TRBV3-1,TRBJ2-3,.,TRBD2,CASSQGALAGGGTDTQYF,TGTGCCAGCAGCCAAGGGGCCCTAGCGGGAGGGGGCACAGATACGCAGTATTTT
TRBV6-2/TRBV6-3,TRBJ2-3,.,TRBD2,CASSYQSSGTEGTDTQYF,TGTGCCAGCAGTTACCAGTCTAGCGGAACCGAAGGCACAGATACGCAGTATTTT
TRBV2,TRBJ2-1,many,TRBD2,CATSTSGTTFEQFF,TGTGCCACTTCGACTAGCGGGACTACTTTTGAGCAGTTCTTC
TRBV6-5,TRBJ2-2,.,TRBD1,CASSYFPGQVPTGELFF,TGTGCCAGCAGTTACTTTCCGGGACAGGTCCCCACCGGGGAGCTGTTTTTT
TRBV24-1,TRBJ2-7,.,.,CATSDPPRENEQYF,TGTGCCACCAGTGACCCGCCGAGGGAAAACGAGCAGTACTTC
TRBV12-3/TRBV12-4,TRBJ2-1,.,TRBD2,CASSSGLAGGPMMSYNEQFF,TGTGCCAGCAGTTCGGGACTAGCGGGAGGGCCTATGATGTCCTACAATGAGCAGTTCTTC
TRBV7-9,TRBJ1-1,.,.,CASSSYRANTEAFF,TGTGCCAGCAGCTCCTACAGGGCTAACACTGAAGCTTTCTTT
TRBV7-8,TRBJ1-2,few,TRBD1,CASSLGDRVRGYTF,TGTGCCAGCAGCTTAGGGGACAGGGTGCGTGGCTACACCTTC
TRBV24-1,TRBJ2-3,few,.,CATSDAIRGSTDTQYF,TGTGCCACCAGTGATGCCATCCGGGGGAGCACAGATACGCAGTATTTT
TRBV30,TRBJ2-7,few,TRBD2,CAWSVLSGINEQYF,TGTGCCTGGAGTGTACTTAGCGGGATCAACGAGCAGTACTTC
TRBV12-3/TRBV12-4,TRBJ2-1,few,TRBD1,CASSWGQGNEQFF,TGTGCCAGCAGTTGGGGACAGGGCAATGAGCAGTTCTTC
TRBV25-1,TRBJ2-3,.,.,CASSGLEWGIDTQYF,TGTGCCAGCAGCGGGTTGGAGTGGGGCATAGATACGCAGTATTTT
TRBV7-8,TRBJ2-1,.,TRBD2,CASSRGLAGGYNEQFF,TGTGCCAGCAGCCGTGGACTAGCGGGGGGGTACAATGAGCAGTTCTTC
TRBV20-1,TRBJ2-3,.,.,CSARALGGQYF,TGCAGTGCTAGAGCCCTGGGTGGGCAGTATTTT
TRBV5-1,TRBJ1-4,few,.,CASSLLDGSDEKLFF,TGCGCCAGCAGCTTACTGGACGGCTCGGATGAAAAACTGTTTTTT
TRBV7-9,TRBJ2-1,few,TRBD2,CASSSAAGLAGVEEQFF,TGTGCCAGCAGCTCAGCGGCGGGACTAGCGGGAGTTGAAGAGCAGTTCTTC
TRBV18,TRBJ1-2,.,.,CASSPPGGHGYTF,TGTGCCAGCTCACCACCGGGGGGGCATGGCTACACCTTC
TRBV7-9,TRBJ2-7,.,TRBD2,CASSSGTNDYEQYF,TGTGCCAGCAGCTCCGGGACTAACGACTACGAGCAGTACTTC
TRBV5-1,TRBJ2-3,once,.,CASSLAQRADTQYF,TGCGCCAGCAGCTTGGCCCAGCGGGCAGATACGCAGTATTTT
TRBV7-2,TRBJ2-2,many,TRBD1,CASSPGQGNTGELFF,TGTGCCAGCAGCCCTGGACAGGGGAACACCGGGGAGCTGTTTTTT
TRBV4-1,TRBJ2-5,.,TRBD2,CASSDTWTSGRETQYF,TGCGCCAGCAGCGATACATGGACTAGCGGACGAGAGACCCAGTACTTC
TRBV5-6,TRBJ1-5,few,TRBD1,CASSSDRGLYQPQHF,TGTGCCAGCAGCTCCGACAGGGGGCTTTATCAGCCCCAGCATTTT
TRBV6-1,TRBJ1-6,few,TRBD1,CASSEELRDSRRSPLHF,TGTGCCAGCAGTGAGGAGCTAAGGGACAGCCGAAGATCACCCCTCCACTTT
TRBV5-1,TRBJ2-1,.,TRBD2,CASSRTSAGNEQFF,TGCGCCAGCAGCCGGACTAGCGCAGGGAATGAGCAGTTCTTC
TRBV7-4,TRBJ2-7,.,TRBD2,CASSLEMKEGLAGSLPYEQYF,TGTGCCAGCAGCTTAGAGATGAAGGAGGGACTAGCGGGTTCTCTACCCTACGAGCAGTACTTC
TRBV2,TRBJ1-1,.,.,CASSLQSSSSNTEAFF,TGTGCCAGCAGTCTCCAAAGTTCAAGCTCGAACACTGAAGCTTTCTTT
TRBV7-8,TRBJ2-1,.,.,CASSPLRGWVNEQFF,TGTGCCAGCAGCCCCCTTCGGGGCTGGGTCAATGAGCAGTTCTTC
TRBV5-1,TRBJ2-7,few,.,CASSLDPSSYEQYF,TGCGCCAGCAGCCTGGATCCGAGCTCCTACGAGCAGTACTTC
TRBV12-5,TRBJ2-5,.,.,CASGPATGETQYF,TGTGCTAGTGGTCCTGCAACGGGGGAGACCCAGTACTTC